The next 13 T cell receptor beta chains were all read from a single sample in a study of T cells in tuberculosis. TCRdb's copy holds only in-frame clones and misses some; the assay was immunoSEQ multiplex PCR. The table has some 28,000 clones, 90% seen once. Sequencing was done on a sample of PBMCs. The receptor source for this set is a donor aged 5-35 years with latent tuberculosis or without tuberculosis infection.

The J gene is TRBJ1-1, the V gene TRBV18; 12 bases are a match to TRBD1. With V trimmed by 4 bases and J by 4 bases, 13 bases remained unmatched. Germline CDR1 KGHSH, CDR2 LQKENI. CDR3 length equals 18 residues. The CDR3 here is CASSRTGTGGSIVTEAFF. The CDR3 nucleotides read TGTGCCAGCTCACGAACCGGGACAGGGGGCTCGATTGTCACTGAAGCTTTCTTT.

J is TRBJ2-5 and V is TRBV5-3; TRBD2 aligns across 9 bases. TRBV5-3 is an ORF; its function is uncertain. This CDR3 comprises 16 residues. With 4 bases clipped from V and 5 bases from J, the junction kept 12 bases outside the gene matches. The CDR3 nucleotides are TGTGCCAGAAGCCCAACCGGGACTAGCATTCAGGAGACCCAGTACTTC. Protein: CARSPTGTSIQETQYF.

This chain joins TRBV29-1 and TRBJ1-1; D is unclear. Germline V gene data show CDR1 as SQVTM and CDR2 as ANQGSEA. This CDR3 has 13 residues. The V end was cut by 7 bases, the J end by 0 bases, with 12 bases between. CDR3 loop: CSAPAELNTEAFF. Here the CDR3 DNA reads TGCAGCGCCCCCGCCGAGTTGAACACTGAAGCTTTCTTT.

V and J are TRBV5-4 and TRBJ2-5; D remains unclear. Germline CDR1 SGHNT, CDR2 YYREEE (reference sequence). The V and J ends lost 3 bases and 2 bases respectively, with 8 bases between them. The CDR3 consists of 13 residues. CDR3 residues: CASSSSDQETQYF. CDR3 nucleotide sequence: TGTGCCAGCAGCTCCTCAGATCAAGAGACCCAGTACTTC.

The V gene is TRBV28, the J gene TRBJ1-2; tentative D call: TRBD1 (6 bases). The germline V gene encodes CDR1 MDHEN and CDR2 SYDVKM. This CDR3 comprises 15 residues. Trimming stripped 2 bases from V and 4 bases from J, with 14 bases between. CDR3 nucleotides: TGTGCCAGCAGTTTAATTTCAGGGGATGGCTATGGCTACACCTTC. Protein product: CASSLISGDGYGYTF.

The V gene is TRBV2, the J gene TRBJ2-2; D unresolved. With 4 bases removed from V and 1 base from J, the gap between germline ends came to 10 bases. The CDR3 covers 15 residues. Germline V gene sequence: CDR1 SNHLY, CDR2 FYNNEI. CDR3 bases: TGTGCCAGCAGTGGCCGCGAATGGAACACCGGGGAGCTGTTTTTT. It specifies CASSGREWNTGELFF.

The V gene is TRBV7-8, the J gene TRBJ1-2; 8 bases are a match to TRBD1. Germline V gene sequence: CDR1 SGHVS, CDR2 FQNEAQ. V shed 1 base, J shed 5 bases, and the junction held 3 bases outside the gene matches. CDR3 length equals 14 residues. CDR3 coding DNA: TGTGCCAGCAGCTTAGTAGACAGGGGTTATGGCTACACCTTC. It encodes CASSLVDRGYGYTF.

V is TRBV5-6 and J is TRBJ1-4; weak D call: TRBD1 (5 bases). Trimming shortened V by 0 bases and J by 2 bases, and 5 bases separated the two germline ends. Looked up from germline, CDR1 is SGHDT and CDR2 is YYEEEE. The CDR3 extends over 14 amino acids. The CDR3 DNA reads as TGTGCCAGCAGCTTGGACAGGACTAATGAAAAACTGTTTTTT. Residues: CASSLDRTNEKLFF.

This chain joins TRBV7-2 and TRBJ2-3, with D perhaps matching TRBD2 (6 bases). Germline CDR1 SGHTA, CDR2 FQGNSA. The CDR3 covers 12 residues. Trimming took 4 bases from V and 8 from J, leaving 10 bases between them. CDR3 DNA: TGTGCCAGCAGCTCGACTAGTGCTACGCAGTATTTT. This codes for CASSSTSATQYF.

This chain uses TRBV19 with TRBJ1-6; the match to TRBD1 covers 7 bases. The CDR3 spans 16 residues. CDR1 and CDR2 (germline): LNHDA, SQIVND (reference sequence). J gave up 11 bases and V 0 bases, and 10 bases lay outside the gene matches. In DNA form, the CDR3 reads TGTGCCAGTAGTATAGACTGGACAGGTCGTTTGGCACCCCTCCACTTT. Amino acid sequence: CASSIDWTGRLAPLHF.

The chain uses TRBV11-2 and TRBJ1-6, with 9 bases identical to TRBD1. The CDR3 contains 17 residues. V gave up 5 bases and J gave up 10 bases; unmatched junction bases: 15. CDR1 and CDR2 (germline): SGHAT, FQNNGV. As DNA, the CDR3 is TGTGCCAGCAGCCCAGGGACAGGGCTCGGTTCAGGATCACCCCTCCACTTT. Translation: CASSPGTGLGSGSPLHF.

V usage is TRBV6-5 and J usage is TRBJ1-1; D remains ambiguous. The germline gives CDR1 MNHEY, CDR2 SVGAGI. This CDR3 has 10 amino acids. The V and J ends lost 2 bases and 12 bases respectively, with 7 bases between them. The CDR3 reads CASSYPGTFF. CDR3 DNA: TGTGCCAGCAGTTACCCGGGGACTTTCTTT.

In this sample, this clone turned up once. The chain's CDR3 is CASSSIIGGGTEAFF. In nucleotides, the CDR3 is TGTGCCAGCAGCTCAATCATAGGGGGCGGCACTGAAGCTTTCTTT. The chain recombines TRBV5-4 with TRBJ1-1, with 7 bases fitting TRBD1. Germline trimming cut 3 bases from V and 4 bases from J; bases unmatched to any gene: 9. The CDR3 covers 15 residues. Looked up from germline, CDR1 is SGHNT and CDR2 is YYREEE (reference sequence). The variable domain in full, completed from reference TRBV5-4 and TRBJ1-1, reads ETGVTQSPTHLIKTRGQQVTLRCSSQSGHNTVSWYQQALGQGPQFIFQYYREEENGRGNFPPRFSGLQFPNYSSELNVNALELDDSALYLCASSSIIGGGTEAFFGQGTRLTVV.